This TCR beta chain was obtained from a study of CD8+CD57+ T cells in acquired aplastic anemia. Looking at the study overall: Roughly 3.2 ug was the average amount of DNA from sorted CD4+ and CD8+ cells. Broader study findings: Patients did not significantly differ from controls in CD8+ Simpson's diversity. The number of CD8+ CDR3 sequences shared by patients and controls was about 27.

By flow cytometry, patients selected for sequencing had shown an expansion of CD8+CD57+ cells. At the time of blood sampling, patients had not yet received any therapy. As regards this clonotype: Its antigen is currently unknown.

Genomic DNA, serving as template, underwent TCR beta VDJ and CDR3 profiling. One entry per CDR3 protein, called by TCRdb with MiXCR from the reads. The sample consists of about half a million distinct CDR3 sequences, about a third of them appearing once. The TCR comes from a human donor with aplastic anemia. Sequencing was carried out using sorted CD4+, CD8+, or CD8+CD57+ T cells (not recorded which) from PBMCs.

Here the CDR3 DNA reads TGTGCCAGCAGTGAAGAGACATTGGCGCAAGTATATTTT. It is translated as CASSEETLAQVYF. The rearrangement links TRBV2 to TRBJ1-3; no clear D gene. Trimming removed 1 base from V and 14 bases from J, with 15 bases in between. Germline V lookup: CDR1 SNHLY, CDR2 FYNNEI. This CDR3 is built from 13 residues.